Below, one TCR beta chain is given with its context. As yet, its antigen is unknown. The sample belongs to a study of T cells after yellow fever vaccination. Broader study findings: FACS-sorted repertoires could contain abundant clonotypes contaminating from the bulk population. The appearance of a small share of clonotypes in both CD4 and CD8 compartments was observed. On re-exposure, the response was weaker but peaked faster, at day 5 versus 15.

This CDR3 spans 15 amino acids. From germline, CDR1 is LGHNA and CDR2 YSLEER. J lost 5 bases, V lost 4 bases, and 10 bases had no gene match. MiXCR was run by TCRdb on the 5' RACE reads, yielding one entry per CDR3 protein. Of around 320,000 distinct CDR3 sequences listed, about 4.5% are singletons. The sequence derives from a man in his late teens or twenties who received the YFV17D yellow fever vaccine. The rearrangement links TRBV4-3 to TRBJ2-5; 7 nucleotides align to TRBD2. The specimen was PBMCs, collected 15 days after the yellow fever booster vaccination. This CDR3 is CASSPTRGSGETQYF. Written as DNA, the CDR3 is TGCGCCAGCAGCCCTACGCGGGGGTCTGGCGAGACCCAGTACTTC.